This is a list of T cell receptor beta chains from one sample in a study of a mutant IDH1 vaccine in newly diagnosed glioma. Profiled with immunoSEQ multiplex PCR; TCRdb holds only in-frame clones, not every one. The sample gives 95,000 to 120,000 clones, 75% to 90% of which show up once; 0.61% is in the top ten. The antigens of these receptors remain unknown. The sample consisted of PBMCs, taken from a glioma patient whose treatment included an IDH1 peptide vaccine. These receptors came from a woman between 45 and 60 years old with glioma. CDR3s include the opening cysteine and the closing phenylalanine or tryptophan. The D gene is left open where the match is weak. Some rows have no size entry. The others give once, few or many, or a class for an expanded clone.

J	D	V	size	DNA	CDR3
TRBJ2-7	.	TRBV5-8	once	TGTGCCAGCAGCTTGGACCCAACACCGCACGGTGACTTC	CASSLDPTPHGDF
TRBJ1-6	.	TRBV5-5	.	TGTGCCAGCAGCTTAGGGCCTGGAGGGGCGAATTCACCCCTCCACTTT	CASSLGPGGANSPLHF
TRBJ1-1	TRBD1	TRBV18	.	TGTGCCAGCTCACCTTGGGACAGGGCCACTGAAGCTTTCTTT	CASSPWDRATEAFF
TRBJ1-5	TRBD1	TRBV9	once	TGTGCCAGCAGCACGAGCGGTGACAGGGGAGGCAATCAGCCCCAGCATTTT	CASSTSGDRGGNQPQHF
TRBJ1-2	.	TRBV2	.	TGTGCCAGCAGACAGGGACCCCATGGCTACACCTTC	CASRQGPHGYTF
TRBJ1-2	.	TRBV5-5	.	TGTGCCAGCAGCTTGGAGCAGTTTTATGGCTACACCTTC	CASSLEQFYGYTF
TRBJ2-7	TRBD1	TRBV10-1	.	TGCGCCAGCAGCCCCGGACAGGGGCCCTACGAGCAGTACTTC	CASSPGQGPYEQYF
TRBJ1-5	.	TRBV9	.	TGTGCCAGCAGCGTAAGGACGGACCACGGGCCCCAGCATTTT	CASSVRTDHGPQHF
TRBJ2-7	.	TRBV20-1	.	TGCAGTGCCTGGACTGGCTACGAGCAGTACTTC	CSAWTGYEQYF
TRBJ2-5	.	TRBV18	.	TGTGCCAGCTCACTCACCACTATTTCGGAGACCCAGTACTTC	CASSLTTISETQYF
TRBJ2-1	TRBD2	TRBV7-9	.	TGTGCCAGCAGCTTAGGAGGTTCTAGCGGGAGGAATGAGCAGTTCTTC	CASSLGGSSGRNEQFF
TRBJ2-7	.	TRBV28	once	TGTGCCAGCATGGTCAGGACCTACGAGCAGTACTTC	CASMVRTYEQYF
TRBJ2-1	TRBD2	TRBV4-1	.	TGCGCCAGCAGCCGTACTAGCGGGAGGAACAATGAGCAGTTCTTC	CASSRTSGRNNEQFF
TRBJ2-7	TRBD2	TRBV10-3	.	TGTGCCATCAGTGGAGGCGGGAGCTCCTACGAGCAGTACTTC	CAISGGGSSYEQYF
TRBJ1-1	TRBD1	TRBV28	.	TGTGCCAGCAGTTTGGCGACAGGGGTGAACACTGAAGCTTTCTTT	CASSLATGVNTEAFF
TRBJ2-7	.	TRBV7-2	once	TGTGCCAGCAGCTTCCTCATCGGGACAAATTACGAGCAGTACTTC	CASSFLIGTNYEQYF
TRBJ2-7	.	TRBV18	.	TGTGCCAGCTCACCAGAAGGCCTCGAGCAGTACTTC	CASSPEGLEQYF
TRBJ2-5	TRBD2	TRBV4-1	.	TGCGCCAGCAGCCACATCGGACTAGCAGGGGAGACCCAGTACTTC	CASSHIGLAGETQYF
TRBJ1-6	.	TRBV5-6	once	TGTGCCAGCAGCCAGGAAGGGGGGGTCTATAATTCACCCCTCCACTTT	CASSQEGGVYNSPLHF
TRBJ2-5	TRBD1	TRBV4-1	.	TGCGCCAGCAGCCAAGGACAGGGCGGAGAGACCCAGTACTTC	CASSQGQGGETQYF
TRBJ2-7	TRBD1	TRBV10-1	.	TGCGCCACCGGACAGGGGGCCTACGAGCAGTACTTC	CATGQGAYEQYF
TRBJ1-4	.	TRBV30	.	TGTGCCTGGAGCAAGCGTGACGGGGAAAAACTGTTTTTT	CAWSKRDGEKLFF
TRBJ1-4	.	TRBV5-6	.	TGTGCCAGCAGCTTGGGGCGACTCAGTGAAAAACTGTTTTTT	CASSLGRLSEKLFF
TRBJ1-5	TRBD1	TRBV6-1	.	TGTGCCAGCAGTGAAACAGGGGGCCGCAATCAGCCCCAGCATTTT	CASSETGGRNQPQHF
TRBJ2-4	TRBD1	TRBV19	.	TGTGCCAGTAGTATGGGACAGACACTTCTAGCCAAAAACATTCAGTACTTC	CASSMGQTLLAKNIQYF
TRBJ2-3	.	TRBV1	.	TGCACCAGCAGCCAAGTGAGACCGGGACTCCGCACAGATACGCAGTATTTT	CTSSQVRPGLRTDTQYF
TRBJ2-5	TRBD1	TRBV2	.	TGTGCCATCGTGAAACAGGGGGCCCAAGAGACCCAGTACTTC	CAIVKQGAQETQYF
TRBJ2-7	.	TRBV7-9	.	TGTGCCAGCAGCTCCGGCCTCACCTCCTACGAGCAGTACTTC	CASSSGLTSYEQYF
TRBJ1-2	.	TRBV19	once	TGTGCCAGCATCCGGACACTGAGGGATGGCTACACCTTC	CASIRTLRDGYTF
TRBJ2-7	TRBD1	TRBV4-3	once	TGCGCCAGCAGCCTCAGAAGGGGACAGGGTAATTCCGAGCAGTACTTC	CASSLRRGQGNSEQYF
TRBJ2-7	TRBD2	TRBV7-9	.	TGTGCCAGCAGCGATACCAAGGGACTACATTACGAGCAGTACTTC	CASSDTKGLHYEQYF
TRBJ2-1	TRBD1	TRBV15	.	TGTGCCACCAGCAGAGTACACAGGGGGTCTTCTTACAATGAGCAGTTCTTC	CATSRVHRGSSYNEQFF
TRBJ2-7	TRBD1	TRBV6-5	once	TGTGCCAGTAAGGACAGGGGTGCTCTCGAGCAGTACTTC	CASKDRGALEQYF
TRBJ2-7	.	TRBV11-2	.	TGTGCCAGCAGCTTAGATCTAGCGTACAGCTCCTACGAGCAGTACTTC	CASSLDLAYSSYEQYF
TRBJ1-3	.	TRBV21-1	.	TGTGCCAGCAGAGGGTATGGAAACACCATATATTTT	CASRGYGNTIYF
TRBJ1-2	.	TRBV4-2	.	TGTGCCAGCAGCCAAGAGAGGGCAGGGGGCTACACCTTC	CASSQERAGGYTF
TRBJ2-4	TRBD2	TRBV9	.	TGTGCCAGCAGCGTGGGCGGGGGGTCCAAAAACATTCAGTACTTC	CASSVGGGSKNIQYF
TRBJ1-3	.	TRBV7-3	once	TGTGCCAGCAGCCTAACTGGGGGGCTTGGAAACACCATATATTTT	CASSLTGGLGNTIYF
TRBJ2-1	TRBD2	TRBV13	once	TGTGCCAGCAGTAGTGGACTAGCGGACAATGAGCAGTTCTTC	CASSSGLADNEQFF
TRBJ1-5	.	TRBV5-4	.	TGTGCCAGCAGCTTGGGGGTCGGGCAGCCCCAGCATTTT	CASSLGVGQPQHF
TRBJ2-1	TRBD1	TRBV19	once	TGTGCCAGTAGTATTGCGGACAGGGTCTCCTACAATGAGCAGTTCTTC	CASSIADRVSYNEQFF